A single sample gave rise to the 11 T cell receptor beta chains below, sequenced in a study of cytomegalovirus exposure and HLA in healthy donors. Sequencing was performed with immunoSEQ multiplex PCR; in TCRdb, only in-frame clones are kept and a portion is missing. This table holds 150,000 or so clones, around 89% found once. Sequenced material: PBMCs. The receptors come from a woman aged 25-40 years in good health and CMV-seropositive.

This clone was recorded once. This chain links TRBV4-1 with TRBJ1-5; a weak D match, TRBD1 (6 bases). Germline V lookup: CDR1 MGHRA, CDR2 YSYEKL. V was shortened by 4 bases and J by 5 bases, with 12 bases between the two germline ends. The length of the CDR3 is 14 residues. The CDR3 region is CASSLGQPDQPQHF. CDR3 bases: TGCGCCAGCAGCCTCGGACAGCCTGATCAGCCCCAGCATTTT.

The chain has TRBV6-6 and TRBJ2-5; D is uncertain. Trimming removed 7 bases from V and 4 bases from J, with 19 bases in between. CDR1 and CDR2 (germline): MNHNY, SVGAGI (reference sequence). The CDR3 length is 15 residues. CDR3 sequence (DNA): TGTGCCAGCACGGGTGTTTCTGATCTGGGAGAGACCCAGTACTTC. Translated, it gives CASTGVSDLGETQYF.

The V call is TRBV28, the J call TRBJ2-2; 10 nucleotides agree with TRBD2. The CDR3 runs 15 residues. J gave up 4 bases and V 6 bases, and 5 bases lay outside the gene matches. The germline V gene has CDR1 MDHEN and CDR2 SYDVKM. DNA for the CDR3: TGTGCCAGCAGCAAAGCGGGAGGGGGCACCGGGGAGCTGTTTTTT. The encoded protein is CASSKAGGGTGELFF.

The chain employs TRBV5-1 and TRBJ1-4; D is possibly TRBD1 (5 bases). This CDR3 region has 14 residues. Germline CDR1 reads SGHRS; CDR2 reads YFSETQ. The germline V and J ends were trimmed by 3 bases and 6 bases, with 12 bases remaining between them. DNA for the CDR3: TGCGCCAGCAGCTGGAGGGGTGGGTATGAAAAACTGTTTTTT. This gives the protein CASSWRGGYEKLFF.

V gene TRBV7-9 combines with J gene TRBJ2-3; D may be TRBD2 (6 bases). Between the trimmed V and J ends, which lost 4 bases and 4 bases, there was a span of 12 bases. CDR3 length equals 14 residues. From germline, CDR1 is SEHNR and CDR2 FQNEAQ (reference sequence). The CDR3 DNA follows: TGTGCCAGCAGCTCTTTGGGAGGTGCAGATACGCAGTATTTT. It specifies CASSSLGGADTQYF.

The chain couples TRBV7-9 to TRBJ2-7; a possible D gene is TRBD2 (5 bases). Between the trimmed V and J ends, which lost 5 bases and 0 bases, there was a span of 17 bases. The CDR3 has 16 residues. Germline V gene lookup returns CDR1 SEHNR and CDR2 FQNEAQ (reference sequence). CDR3: CASSPVALDPSYEQYF. The CDR3 bases are TGTGCCAGCAGCCCGGTGGCACTAGATCCCTCCTACGAGCAGTACTTC.

The chain is built from TRBV6-1 and TRBJ1-1; D is uncertain. Germline V lookup: CDR1 MNHNS, CDR2 SASEGT. The germline V and J ends were trimmed by 6 bases and 2 bases, with 16 bases remaining between them. The CDR3 is made up of 15 amino acids. The CDR3 protein is CASRRAGRPNTEAFF. CDR3 coding DNA: TGTGCCAGCAGGAGGGCGGGGAGACCTAACACTGAAGCTTTCTTT.

This sequence joins TRBV7-3 and TRBJ2-2, with 9 bases aligning to TRBD2. The CDR3 length is 16 residues. V shed 2 bases, J shed 3 bases, and the junction held 4 bases outside the gene matches. From germline, CDR1 is SGHTA and CDR2 FQGTGA. CDR3 DNA: TGTGCCAGCAGCTTAGGTAGCGGGAGCGACACCGGGGAGCTGTTTTTT. Encoded protein: CASSLGSGSDTGELFF.

The rearrangement uses TRBV21-1 and TRBJ2-7; TRBD2, as called in the table, went unchecked against the DNA. TRBV21-1 is annotated as a pseudogene. The CDR3 has 11 amino acids. CDR3 sequence reads: CASTILERQYF. The CDR3 DNA follows: TGTGCCAGCACCATACTCGAGAGGCAGTACTTC.

The V call is TRBV4-1, the J call TRBJ1-4; D gene ambiguous. This CDR3 is built from 14 residues. The V end lost 2 bases, the J end lost 6 bases, and 10 bases lay between the germline ends. CDR1 is MGHRA and CDR2 is YSYEKL in the germline V gene. CDR3 protein: CASSQYREHEKLFF. The CDR3 DNA is TGCGCCAGCAGCCAATATAGGGAGCATGAAAAACTGTTTTTT.

This chain connects TRBV27 to TRBJ2-7; 8 bases map to TRBD2. V gave up 6 bases and J gave up 2 bases; unmatched junction bases: 6. CDR1 and CDR2 from the germline V gene are MNHEY and SMNVEV (reference sequence). The CDR3 totals 14 residues. The CDR3 bases are TGTGCCAGCAGCCCCCGGGAGGGGGCCTACGAGCAGTACTTC. Translating gives CASSPREGAYEQYF.